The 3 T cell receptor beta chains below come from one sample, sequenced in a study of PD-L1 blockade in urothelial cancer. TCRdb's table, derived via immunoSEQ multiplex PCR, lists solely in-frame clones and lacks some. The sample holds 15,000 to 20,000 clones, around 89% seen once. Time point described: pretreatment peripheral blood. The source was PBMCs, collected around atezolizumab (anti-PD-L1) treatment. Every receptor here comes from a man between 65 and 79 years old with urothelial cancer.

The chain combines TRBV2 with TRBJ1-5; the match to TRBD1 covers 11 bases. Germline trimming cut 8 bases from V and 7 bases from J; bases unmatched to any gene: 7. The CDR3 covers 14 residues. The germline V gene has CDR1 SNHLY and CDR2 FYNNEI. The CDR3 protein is CASRMGQGDQPQHF. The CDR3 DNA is TGTGCCAGCCGAATGGGACAGGGGGACCAGCCCCAGCATTTT.

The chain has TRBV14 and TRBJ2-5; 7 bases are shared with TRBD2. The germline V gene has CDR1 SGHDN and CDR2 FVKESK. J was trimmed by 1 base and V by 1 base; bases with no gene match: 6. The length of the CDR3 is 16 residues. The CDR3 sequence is CASSQGRAGTQETQYF. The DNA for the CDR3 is TGTGCCAGCAGCCAAGGAAGAGCGGGAACCCAAGAGACCCAGTACTTC.

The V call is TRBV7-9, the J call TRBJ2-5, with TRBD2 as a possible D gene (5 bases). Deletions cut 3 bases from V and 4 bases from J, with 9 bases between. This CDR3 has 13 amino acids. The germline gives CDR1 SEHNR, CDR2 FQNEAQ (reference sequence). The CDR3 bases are TGTGCCAGCAGCTTCCGGGAAGGAGAGACCCAGTACTTC. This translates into CASSFREGETQYF.